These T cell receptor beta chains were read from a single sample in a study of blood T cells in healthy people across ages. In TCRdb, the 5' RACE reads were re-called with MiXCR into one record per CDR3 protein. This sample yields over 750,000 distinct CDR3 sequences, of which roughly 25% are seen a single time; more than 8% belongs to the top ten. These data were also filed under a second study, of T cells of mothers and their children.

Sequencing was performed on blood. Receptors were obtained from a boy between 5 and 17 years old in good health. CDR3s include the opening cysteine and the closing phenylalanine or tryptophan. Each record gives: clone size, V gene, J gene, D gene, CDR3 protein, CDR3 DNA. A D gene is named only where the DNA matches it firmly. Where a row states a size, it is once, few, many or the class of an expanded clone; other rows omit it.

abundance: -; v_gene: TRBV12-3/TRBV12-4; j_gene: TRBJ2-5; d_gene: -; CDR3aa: CASNDIGPQETQYF; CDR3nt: TGTGCCAGCAACGATATAGGACCCCAAGAGACCCAGTACTTC
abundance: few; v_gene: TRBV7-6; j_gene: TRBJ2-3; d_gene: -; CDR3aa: CASSLAAGGALGGDTQYF; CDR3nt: TGTGCCAGCAGCTTAGCGGCTGGGGGGGCCCTCGGAGGGGATACGCAGTATTTT
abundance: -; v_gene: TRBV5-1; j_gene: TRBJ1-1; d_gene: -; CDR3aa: CASSFRQKETEAFF; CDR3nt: TGCGCCAGCAGCTTTCGACAGAAGGAGACTGAAGCTTTCTTT
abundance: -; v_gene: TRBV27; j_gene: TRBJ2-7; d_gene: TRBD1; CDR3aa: CASSFNDRDGGEQYF; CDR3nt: TGTGCCAGCAGTTTCAACGACAGGGATGGGGGCGAGCAGTACTTC
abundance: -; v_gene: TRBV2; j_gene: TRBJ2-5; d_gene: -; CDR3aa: CASSEMTGGFLETQYF; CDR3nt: TGTGCCAGCAGTGAAATGACAGGCGGATTCCTTGAGACCCAGTACTTC
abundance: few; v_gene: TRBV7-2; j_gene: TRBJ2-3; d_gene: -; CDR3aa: CASRQGGTRDTQYF; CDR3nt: TGTGCCAGCAGACAGGGGGGGACTCGGGATACGCAGTATTTT
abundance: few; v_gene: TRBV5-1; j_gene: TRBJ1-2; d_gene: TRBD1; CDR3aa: CASSERTGGAVYGYTF; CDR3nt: TGCGCCAGCAGCGAGAGGACAGGGGGCGCGGTCTATGGCTACACCTTC
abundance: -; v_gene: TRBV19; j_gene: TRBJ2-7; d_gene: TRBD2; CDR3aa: CASSDRGGSGYEQYF; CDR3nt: TGTGCCAGTAGTGACCGGGGAGGGAGTGGTTACGAGCAGTACTTC
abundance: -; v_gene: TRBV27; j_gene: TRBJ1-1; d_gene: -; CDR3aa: CASSPYRENTEAFF; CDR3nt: TGTGCCAGCAGTCCATACAGGGAGAACACTGAAGCTTTCTTT
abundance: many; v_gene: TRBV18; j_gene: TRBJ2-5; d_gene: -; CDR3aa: CASSPKETQYF; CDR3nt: TGTGCCAGCAGCCCGAAAGAGACCCAGTACTTC
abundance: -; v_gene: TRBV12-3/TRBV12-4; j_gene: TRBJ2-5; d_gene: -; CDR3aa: CASSLDKYQETRYF; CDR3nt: TGTGCCAGCAGTTTAGACAAGTACCAAGAGACCCGGTACTTC
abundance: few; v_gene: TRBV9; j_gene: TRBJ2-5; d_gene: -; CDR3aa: CASSVGQVGETQYF; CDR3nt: TGTGCCAGCAGCGTAGGTCAGGTTGGGGAGACCCAGTACTTC
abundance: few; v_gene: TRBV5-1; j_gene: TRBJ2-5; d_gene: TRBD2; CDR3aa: CASSLGAGTSGQETQYF; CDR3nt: TGCGCCAGCAGCTTGGGCGCCGGGACTAGCGGACAAGAGACCCAGTACTTC
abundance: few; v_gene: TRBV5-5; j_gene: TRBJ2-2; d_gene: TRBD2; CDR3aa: CASRSGLDTLTGELFF; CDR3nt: TGTGCCAGCAGGTCGGGACTAGATACTCTGACCGGGGAGCTGTTTTTT
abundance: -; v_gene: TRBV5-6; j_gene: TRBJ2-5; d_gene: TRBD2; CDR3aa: CASHPGGGRQETQYF; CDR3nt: TGTGCCAGCCACCCAGGTGGCGGGAGACAAGAGACCCAGTACTTC
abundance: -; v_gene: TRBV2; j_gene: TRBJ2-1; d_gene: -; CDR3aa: CASRYSGSNEQFF; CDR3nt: TGTGCCAGCAGGTACTCAGGGAGCAATGAGCAGTTCTTC
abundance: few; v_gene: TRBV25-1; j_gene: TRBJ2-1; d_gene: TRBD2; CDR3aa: CASSDYSITRGGSYNEQFF; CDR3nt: TGTGCCAGCAGTGACTACTCAATAACGCGGGGGGGATCCTACAATGAGCAGTTCTTC
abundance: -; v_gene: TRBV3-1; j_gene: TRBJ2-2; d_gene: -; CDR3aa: CASSQTGPGELFF; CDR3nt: TGTGCCAGCAGCCAAACAGGCCCCGGGGAGCTGTTTTTT
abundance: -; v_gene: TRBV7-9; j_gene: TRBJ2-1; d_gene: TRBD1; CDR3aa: CASSDARQGKNEQFF; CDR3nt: TGTGCCAGCAGCGACGCCAGACAGGGGAAAAATGAGCAGTTCTTC
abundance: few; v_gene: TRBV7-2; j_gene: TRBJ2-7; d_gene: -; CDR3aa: CASSINGPTPYEQYF; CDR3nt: TGTGCCAGCAGCATTAACGGACCAACCCCCTACGAGCAGTACTTC
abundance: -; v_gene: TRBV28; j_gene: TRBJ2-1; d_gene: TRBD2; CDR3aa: CASSLIAGFYNEQFF; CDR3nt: TGTGCCAGCAGCCTCATAGCGGGTTTCTACAATGAGCAGTTCTTC
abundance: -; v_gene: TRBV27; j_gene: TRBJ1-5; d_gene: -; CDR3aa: CASSYGPRGQPQHF; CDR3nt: TGTGCCAGCAGCTATGGCCCGCGGGGTCAGCCCCAGCATTTT
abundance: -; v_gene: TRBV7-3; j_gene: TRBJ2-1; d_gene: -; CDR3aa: CASSLIEAGSYNEQFF; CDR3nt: TGTGCCAGCAGCTTAATAGAAGCTGGTAGCTACAATGAGCAGTTCTTC
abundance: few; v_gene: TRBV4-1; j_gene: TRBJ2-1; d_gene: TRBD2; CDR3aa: CASGLAGELLNEQFF; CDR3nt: TGCGCCAGCGGATTAGCGGGAGAACTACTTAATGAGCAGTTCTTC
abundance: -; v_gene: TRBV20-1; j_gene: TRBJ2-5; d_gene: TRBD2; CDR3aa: CSVSSGVLGGTQYF; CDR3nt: TGCAGTGTGTCTAGCGGGGTCCTGGGGGGGACCCAGTACTTC
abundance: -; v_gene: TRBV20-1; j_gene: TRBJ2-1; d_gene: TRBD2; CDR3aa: CSARPSGSGLYNEQFF; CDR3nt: TGCAGTGCTAGACCTAGCGGGAGTGGGCTTTACAATGAGCAGTTCTTC
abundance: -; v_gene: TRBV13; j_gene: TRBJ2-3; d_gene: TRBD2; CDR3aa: CASSLEAGGRTDTQYF; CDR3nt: TGTGCCAGCAGCTTAGAGGCGGGGGGCCGCACAGATACGCAGTATTTT
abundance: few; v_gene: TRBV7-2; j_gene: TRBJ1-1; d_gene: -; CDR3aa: CASSFSQGTEAFF; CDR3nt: TGTGCCAGCAGCTTCTCACAGGGTACTGAAGCTTTCTTT
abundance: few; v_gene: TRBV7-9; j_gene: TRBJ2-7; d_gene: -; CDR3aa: CASSQGPGAYYEQYF; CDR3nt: TGTGCCAGCAGCCAAGGTCCAGGGGCGTACTACGAGCAGTACTTC
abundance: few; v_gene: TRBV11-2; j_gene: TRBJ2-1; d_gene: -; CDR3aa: CASSLKARDHLFF; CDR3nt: TGTGCCAGCAGCCTCAAAGCCCGGGATCATCTGTTCTTC
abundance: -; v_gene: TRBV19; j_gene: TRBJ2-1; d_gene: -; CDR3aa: CASSIGVGSEQFF; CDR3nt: TGTGCCAGTAGTATAGGGGTCGGTAGTGAGCAGTTCTTC
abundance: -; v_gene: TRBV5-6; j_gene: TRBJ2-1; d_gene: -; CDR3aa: CASSLLSEQFF; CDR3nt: TGTGCCAGCAGCTTGCTAAGTGAGCAGTTCTTC
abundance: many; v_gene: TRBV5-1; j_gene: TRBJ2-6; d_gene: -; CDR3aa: CASSPTSGAGANVLTF; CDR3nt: TGCGCCAGCAGTCCAACTTCTGGCGCTGGGGCCAACGTCCTGACTTTC
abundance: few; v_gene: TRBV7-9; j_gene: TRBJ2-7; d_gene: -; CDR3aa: CASSLVTGTSEQYF; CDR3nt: TGTGCCAGCAGCCTAGTTACAGGGACGAGCGAGCAGTACTTC
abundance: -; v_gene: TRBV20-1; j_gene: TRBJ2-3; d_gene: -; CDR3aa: CSARDPNPDTQYF; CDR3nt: TGCAGTGCTCGAGACCCCAACCCAGATACGCAGTATTTT
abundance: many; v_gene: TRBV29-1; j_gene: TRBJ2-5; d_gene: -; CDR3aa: CSVAGTQETQYF; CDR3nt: TGCAGCGTTGCCGGCACGCAAGAGACCCAGTACTTC